This T cell receptor (beta chain) was sequenced for a study of shared clonotypes between healthy human individuals. The CDR3 covers 13 residues. Germline lookup yields CDR1 GTSNPN and CDR2 SVGIG (reference sequence). V was trimmed by 3 bases and J by 3 bases, leaving 10 bases between them. General study results and limits: When compared with the clonotypes that were shared by all four sorted-subset donors, the non-shared clonotypes turned out to have lower generation probabilities. It was anticipated that sequencing depth would influence how many clonotypes donors shared. Though the depth was large, rarefaction showed that sorted-subset sequencing was incomplete.

The table lists this clone with a count of one. As yet, its antigen is unknown. Method: immunoSEQ multiplex PCR; TCRdb's copy keeps in-frame clones and lacks some. The repertoire holds nearly 1,000,000 clones, with more than 75% as singletons. Donors, without exception, were Caucasian adults residing in Nashville, Tennessee. This clonotype originated in a man between 18 and 35 years old in good health. Sequencing was carried out using memory CD4+ T cells sorted from blood. Subset meaning: CD45RA-negative fraction. The chain links TRBV30 to TRBJ2-3; maybe TRBD2 (5 bases). The CDR3 is CAWRGRATDTQYF. The CDR3 DNA follows: TGTGCCTGGAGGGGGAGAGCTACAGATACGCAGTATTTT.